These 26 T cell receptor beta chains share one sample of origin, sequenced in a study of T cell responses to AZD1222 COVID-19 vaccine. Some clones are missing from TCRdb's copy, which holds only in-frame ones; the method was immunoSEQ multiplex PCR. Altogether fewer than 180,000 clones are present, around 94% being singletons, with the ten largest covering about 1.3%. The material sequenced was peripheral blood, taken on day 0 of AZD1222 vaccination. All receptors come from an adult in good health.

The CDR3 DNA reads TGCGCCAGCAGCCAAGGTCAGCTAATGACAGATACGCAGTATTTT. This encodes CASSQGQLMTDTQYF. This chain joins TRBV4-1 and TRBJ2-3; D unclear. There are 15 residues in the CDR3. V was clipped by 1 base and J by 3 bases, with 11 bases between them. The germline gives CDR1 MGHRA, CDR2 YSYEKL.

This sequence joins TRBV5-4 and TRBJ1-1; 9 bases fit TRBD1. Per the germline V gene, CDR1 is SGHNT and CDR2 is YYREEE (reference sequence). This CDR3 is built from 14 residues. Germline trimming cut 4 bases from V and 6 bases from J; bases unmatched to any gene: 7. This CDR3 is CASSKRDRDPEAFF. The CDR3 nucleotides are TGTGCCAGCAGCAAACGGGACAGGGATCCTGAAGCTTTCTTT.

The V gene is TRBV4-1, the J gene TRBJ1-1; TRBD1 is a possible D gene (5 bases). The CDR3 contains 16 residues. The germline V gene encodes CDR1 MGHRA and CDR2 YSYEKL. The V gene lost 1 base and the J gene lost 3 bases, with 15 bases spanning the gap. CDR3 DNA sequence: TGCGCCAGCAGCCAAGGTGGGGCGGAGTTCTACACTGAAGCTTTCTTT. It yields the protein CASSQGGAEFYTEAFF.

V is TRBV7-3 and J is TRBJ2-1; D unclear. The CDR3 sequence is 13 residues long. CDR1 is SGHTA and CDR2 is FQGTGA in the germline V gene. The V gene lost 0 bases and the J gene lost 4 bases, with 4 bases spanning the gap. The CDR3 sequence: CASSLTEYNEQFF. As DNA, the CDR3 is TGTGCCAGCAGCTTAACAGAGTACAATGAGCAGTTCTTC.

This chain connects TRBV28 to TRBJ1-5; the D is unclear. CDR3 length: 15 amino acids. The V and J ends lost 0 bases and 0 bases respectively, with 6 bases between them. CDR1 and CDR2 from the germline V gene are MDHEN and SYDVKM. The CDR3 reads CASSLWSGSNQPQHF. The CDR3 region has the DNA TGTGCCAGCAGTTTATGGTCAGGTAGCAATCAGCCCCAGCATTTT.

This clone has only a few counts. This chain links TRBV3-1 (or the pseudogene TRBV3-2) with TRBJ1-2; D unclear. The CDR3 has 13 residues. Germline V CDR1 and CDR2: LGHDT, YNNKEL (reference sequence). The V end was cut by 7 bases, the J end by 2 bases, with 11 bases between. The DNA of the CDR3 is TGTGCCAGCACCTCAACCTTAAACTATGGCTACACCTTC. It yields the protein CASTSTLNYGYTF.

This chain uses TRBV20-1 with TRBJ2-7; no clear D. Between the trimmed V and J ends, which lost 3 bases and 1 base, there was a span of 16 bases. CDR3 length equals 15 residues. Germline assignment: CDR1 DFQATT and CDR2 SNEGSKA (reference sequence). This CDR3 is CSASCPAPASYEQYV. In DNA form, the CDR3 reads TGCAGTGCTAGTTGCCCGGCTCCCGCTTCCTACGAGCAGTACGTC.

The V call is TRBV6-2 or TRBV6-3, the J call TRBJ1-1; D gene unclear. V dropped 0 bases and J dropped 4 bases, with 15 bases sitting between them. This CDR3 contains 16 residues. From germline, CDR1 is MNHEY and CDR2 SVGEGT. The CDR3 DNA sequence: TGTGCCAGCAGTTACTCGAAGTATGGGTGGGGCACTGAAGCTTTCTTT. Translation gives CASSYSKYGWGTEAFF.

The chain uses TRBV2 and TRBJ2-4, with 7 bases aligning to TRBD1. Unmatched junction bases numbered 8, after V lost 3 bases and J lost 6 bases. The CDR3 sequence is 15 residues long. The germline gives CDR1 SNHLY, CDR2 FYNNEI. The CDR3 here is CASSDPPRGLNIQYF. CDR3 sequence (DNA): TGTGCCAGCAGTGATCCGCCTAGGGGGCTAAACATTCAGTACTTC.

The genes are TRBV6-5 and TRBJ1-2, with D perhaps matching TRBD1 (6 bases). The ends were cut back, 7 bases at V and 3 bases at J, with 15 bases in the middle. Germline V gene data show CDR1 as MNHEY and CDR2 as SVGAGI. The CDR3 sequence is 14 residues long. Here the CDR3 DNA reads TGTGCCAGCATCCTTAGGGGGGGCGACTATGGCTACACCTTC. It translates to CASILRGGDYGYTF.

The chain recombines TRBV9 with TRBJ1-1; D is perhaps TRBD1 (5 bases). Trimming stripped 4 bases from V and 0 bases from J, with 10 bases between. Germline V gene sequence: CDR1 SGDLS, CDR2 YYNGEE. The CDR3 has 14 residues. The chain's CDR3 is CASSTQGMNTEAFF. CDR3 sequence (DNA): TGTGCCAGCAGCACCCAGGGAATGAACACTGAAGCTTTCTTT.

As concerns this clone: A read error may produce the germline difference seen at one junction end. The J gene is TRBJ1-2, the V gene TRBV2; D call uncertain. The CDR3 length is 12 residues. Germline CDR1 and CDR2: SNHLY and FYNNEI. CDR3 DNA sequence: TGTGCCAGCATTGAATTCCACTATGGCTACACCTTC. It codes for CASIEFHYGYTF. The variable domain in full, completed from reference TRBV2 and TRBJ1-2, reads EPEVTQTPSHQVTQMGQEVILRCVPISNHLYFYWYRQILGQKVEFLVSFYNNEISEKSEIFDDQFSVERPDGSNFTLKIRSTKLEDSAMYFCASIEFHYGYTFGSGTRLTVV.

This sequence joins TRBV18 and TRBJ2-3; no firm D call. V lost 3 bases and J lost 2, with 6 bases in between. This CDR3 is 13 amino acids long. The germline CDR1 and CDR2 sequences are KGHSH and LQKENI. Here the CDR3 DNA reads TGTGCCAGCTCACCTTCGACCACAGATACGCAGTATTTT. Encoded protein: CASSPSTTDTQYF.

The chain employs TRBV5-1 and TRBJ2-1; D might be TRBD1 (6 bases). Germline loops: CDR1 SGHRS, CDR2 YFSETQ. CDR3 size: 13 residues. V gave up 4 bases and J gave up 3 bases, with 8 bases separating them. The CDR3 here is CASSQDSYNEQFF. The CDR3 coding sequence is TGCGCCAGCAGCCAGGACAGCTACAATGAGCAGTTCTTC.

J is TRBJ2-3 and V is TRBV4-1; 14 bases line up with TRBD2. Germline loops: CDR1 MGHRA, CDR2 YSYEKL. The V and J ends lost 2 bases and 5 bases, in that order; junction bases with no gene match: 3. The CDR3 consists of 16 residues. CDR3 coding DNA: TGCGCCAGCAGCCAAAGACTAGCGGGAGGGGAAGATACGCAGTATTTT. Its translation is CASSQRLAGGEDTQYF.

The CDR3 sequence is CASRYGTGYTEAFF. CDR3 in DNA: TGTGCCAGCAGATATGGGACAGGGTACACTGAAGCTTTCTTT. The chain is built from TRBV5-4 and TRBJ1-1, with 9 bases aligning to TRBD1. V lost 5 bases to trimming and J lost 3 bases; unmatched junction nucleotides: 5. The germline V gene encodes CDR1 SGHNT and CDR2 YYREEE (reference sequence). The CDR3 has 14 residues.

The V call is TRBV29-1, the J call TRBJ1-5, with D unclear. V dropped 5 bases and J dropped 0 bases, with 11 bases sitting between them. Germline CDR1 reads SQVTM; CDR2 reads ANQGSEA. There are 14 residues in the CDR3. CDR3 loop: CSVTTSLSNQPQHF. The CDR3 DNA sequence: TGCAGCGTTACCACTAGTCTTAGCAATCAGCCCCAGCATTTT.

The J gene is TRBJ1-2, the V gene TRBV6-5, with D unresolved. The germline V gene encodes CDR1 MNHEY and CDR2 SVGAGI. CDR3 length: 13 amino acids. Trimming left V 2 bases short and J 2 bases short, with 6 bases between. The CDR3: CASSYRVNYGYTF. CDR3 sequence (DNA): TGTGCCAGCAGTTACAGAGTCAACTATGGCTACACCTTC.

The chain has TRBV15 and TRBJ1-2, with TRBD1 identical over 7 bases. Germline values: CDR1 LNHNV, CDR2 YYDKDF (reference sequence). V shed 5 bases and J 4 bases; nucleotides not matched to a gene: 10. The CDR3 sequence is 15 residues long. DNA of the CDR3: TGTGCCACCAGCGCCAGGGGGGGCATCATCTATGGCTACACCTTC. As protein: CATSARGGIIYGYTF.

This chain joins TRBV7-9 and TRBJ2-7; no reliable D call. The V end was cut by 1 base, the J end by 4 bases, with 11 bases between. Germline CDR1 is SEHNR and CDR2 is FQNEAQ (reference sequence). The CDR3 is 14 residues long. CDR3 amino acids: CASSLDLLGYEQYV. The CDR3 nucleotides read TGTGCCAGCAGCTTAGATCTATTGGGTTACGAGCAGTACGTC.

This chain connects TRBV7-2 to TRBJ2-7, with a possible D match to TRBD2 (6 bases). Trimming took off 1 base at V and 2 bases at J, with 15 bases between the two ends. Germline assignment: CDR1 SGHTA and CDR2 FQGNSA. This CDR3 is 16 amino acids long. The CDR3 DNA reads TGTGCCAGCAGCTTAGGATTCGGCGGGGTTACCTACGAGCAGTACGTC. This gives the protein CASSLGFGGVTYEQYV.

The chain is built from TRBV5-8 and TRBJ2-7; D possibly corresponds to TRBD1 (6 bases). CDR1 is SGHTS, CDR2 YDEGEE, per germline. V was shortened by 1 base and J by 3 bases, with 20 bases between the two germline ends. This CDR3 is built from 17 residues. This CDR3 reads CASSLTQSGALNYEQYV. CDR3 bases: TGTGCCAGCAGCTTGACCCAATCAGGGGCGTTAAACTACGAGCAGTACGTC.

This clone was counted a single time. The chain is built from TRBV23-1 and TRBJ2-2, with 8 positions matching TRBD1. TRBV23-1 is assigned to the ORF class and has an uncertain function. There are 14 residues in the CDR3. The V and J ends lost 11 bases and 1 base, in that order; junction bases with no gene match: 6. The CDR3 nucleotides are TGCGCCTTTCCGGGACAGGTGAACACCGGGGAGCTGTTTTTT. This translates into CAFPGQVNTGELFF.

The gene calls are TRBV5-5 and TRBJ1-4, with no clear D. V dropped 5 bases and J dropped 7 bases, with 18 bases sitting between them. The CDR3 loop spans 15 amino acids. Germline V gene data show CDR1 as SGHKS and CDR2 as YYEKEE (reference sequence). The CDR3 DNA reads as TGTGCCAGCAGTTTCGAAGGATTAGCCAGTGAAAAACTGTTTTTT. It encodes CASSFEGLASEKLFF. The full variable domain, with the rest looked up from reference TRBV5-5 and TRBJ1-4, is DAGVTQSPTHLIKTRGQQVTLRCSPISGHKSVSWYQQVLGQGPQFIFQYYEKEERGRGNFPDRFSARQFPNYSSELNVNALLLGDSALYLCASSFEGLASEKLFFGSGTQLSVL.

This rearrangement joins TRBV5-1 to TRBJ2-1; a weak D match, TRBD2 (5 bases). The V gene's germline CDR1 is SGHRS and CDR2 YFSETQ. With 1 base removed from V and 9 bases from J, the gap between germline ends came to 14 bases. The CDR3 has 14 residues. The CDR3 here is CASSLTTYRGEQFF. As DNA, the CDR3 is TGCGCCAGCAGCTTGACGACTTACCGGGGTGAGCAGTTCTTC.

The chain combines TRBV7-2 with TRBJ2-1; TRBD2 might be the D (6 bases). V was clipped by 1 base and J by 5 bases, with 9 bases between them. CDR3 size: 14 residues. Per the germline V gene, CDR1 is SGHTA and CDR2 is FQGNSA. This CDR3 is CASSLVRGDNEQFF. The CDR3, as DNA: TGTGCCAGCAGCTTAGTGCGGGGCGACAATGAGCAGTTCTTC.